The T cell receptor (beta chain) under discussion was sequenced for a study of T cells in Graves' hyperthyroidism and ophthalmopathy. This clonotype has just a few counts. One base away lies a much larger clone, so this may be a sequencing read error. CDR1 and CDR2 from the germline V gene are MNHEY and SVGEGT. V lost 5 bases, J lost 11 bases, and 21 bases lay in between. This CDR3 is built from 14 residues. The source material, RNA transcripts, was used to amplify TCR beta CDR3 regions. With the HTBI primer set, the TCR CDR3 went through a first round of RT-PCR. TCRdb reprocessed the multiplex PCR reads via MiXCR and lists one record per CDR3 protein. The sample holds 300,000 to 450,000 distinct CDR3 sequences, about 14% seen once.

This clonotype was sampled from a woman aged 25-40 years with Graves' ophthalmopathy. The gene calls are TRBV6-2 or TRBV6-3 and TRBJ1-1; D is ambiguous. What was sequenced was blood. CDR3 region: CASSGWGSLIGAFF. The CDR3 DNA reads as TGTGCCAGCAGTGGTTGGGGAAGCCTAATTGGGGCTTTCTTT.